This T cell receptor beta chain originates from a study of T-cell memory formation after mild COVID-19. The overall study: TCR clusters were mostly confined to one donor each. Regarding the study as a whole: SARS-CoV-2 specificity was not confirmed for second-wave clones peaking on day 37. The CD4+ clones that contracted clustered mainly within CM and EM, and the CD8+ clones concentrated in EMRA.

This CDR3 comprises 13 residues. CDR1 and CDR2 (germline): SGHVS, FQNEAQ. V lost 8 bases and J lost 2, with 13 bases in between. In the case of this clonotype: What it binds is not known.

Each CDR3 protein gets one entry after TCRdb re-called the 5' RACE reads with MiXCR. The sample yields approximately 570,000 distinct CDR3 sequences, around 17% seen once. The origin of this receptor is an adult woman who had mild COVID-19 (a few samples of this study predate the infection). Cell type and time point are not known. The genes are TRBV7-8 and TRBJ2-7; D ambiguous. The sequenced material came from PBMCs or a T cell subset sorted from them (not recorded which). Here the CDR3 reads CASGRKNPYEQYF. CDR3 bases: TGTGCCAGCGGACGGAAGAACCCCTACGAGCAGTACTTC. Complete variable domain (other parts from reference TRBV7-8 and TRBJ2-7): GAGVSQSPRYKVAKRGQDVALRCDPISGHVSLFWYQQALGQGPEFLTYFQNEAQLDKSGLPSDRFFAERPEGSVSTLKIQRTQQEDSAVYLCASGRKNPYEQYFGPGTRLTVT.